Detailed here is one TCR beta chain. This specimen belongs to a study of human CD8 memory T cell subsets. A UMI-labeled 5' RACE approach was the method that produced the TCR beta libraries. TCRdb re-called the 5' RACE reads, yielding one record per CDR3 amino acid sequence without DNA. This listing includes approximately 11,000 distinct CDR3 sequences. The authors enriched total CD8+ T cells by negative magnetic separation. The specimen was CD8+ stem-like memory T cells (TSCM and TCM) sorted from PBMCs. Subset indicated: stem-like memory CD8 T cells (TSTEM), CCR7+ PD-1- TIGIT-. This clonotype originated in a human donor in good health.

The CDR3 spells CASSLGVASYEQYF. V usage is TRBV7-9 and J usage is TRBJ2-7; TCRdb's assignment of TRBD1 cannot be checked, as there is no DNA. Germline values: CDR1 SEHNR, CDR2 FQNEAQ (reference sequence). The CDR3 length is 14 residues.